One sample yielded the 14 T cell receptor beta chains listed below, sequenced in a study of monozygotic twins with inflammatory bowel disease. TCRdb reprocessed the 5' RACE reads, keeping one entry per CDR3 protein, no DNA. Recorded for this sample: fewer than 400,000 distinct CDR3 sequences. The sequenced sample consisted of blood. Source of these receptors: a human donor with ulcerative colitis or Crohn's disease, or a healthy co-twin of an affected twin (not recorded which).

V gene TRBV4-2 combines with J gene TRBJ1-2. Germline V gene data show CDR1 as LGHNA and CDR2 as YNFKEQ. The CDR3 is 16 amino acids. The CDR3: CASSQEEGRPGYGYTF.

The CDR3 loop is CASSSESYEQYF. The genes are TRBV5-1 and TRBJ2-7. CDR1 is SGHRS, CDR2 YFSETQ, per germline. This CDR3 has 12 amino acids.

The CDR3 sequence: CSARVSPPSYNSPLHF. The rearrangement links TRBV20-1 to TRBJ1-6. CDR1 DFQATT and CDR2 SNEGSKA come from the germline V gene (reference sequence). CDR3 length: 16 amino acids.

The chain links TRBV29-1 to TRBJ2-3; the TCRdb D gene call, TRBD2, has no DNA to confirm it. The CDR3 contains 13 residues. CDR1 and CDR2 from the germline V gene are SQVTM and ANQGSEA. The CDR3 spells CSVALRGGDTQYF.

The chain joins TRBV5-1 to TRBJ1-1; TCRdb reports TRBD1, a call that lacks DNA to check it against. Germline V CDR1 and CDR2: SGHRS, YFSETQ. This CDR3 is 14 amino acids long. The CDR3 sequence is CASSLAVGGAEAFF.

The chain has TRBV25-1 and TRBJ1-2. The germline V gene has CDR1 MGHDK and CDR2 SYGVNS. There are 15 residues in the CDR3. The CDR3 loop is CASSESGVLFSGYTF.

This sequence joins TRBV5-6 and TRBJ1-4; lacking DNA, the TRBD1 call made by TCRdb goes unchecked. CDR3 length equals 14 residues. CDR1 and CDR2 (germline): SGHDT, YYEEEE. CDR3 amino acids: CASSGTGVAEKLFF. The whole variable domain, remainder taken from reference TRBV5-6 and TRBJ1-4, is DAGVTQSPTHLIKTRGQQVTLRCSPKSGHDTVSWYQQALGQGPQFIFQYYEEEERQRGNFPDRFSGHQFPNYSSELNVNALLLGDSALYLCASSGTGVAEKLFFGSGTQLSVL.

This sequence joins TRBV5-1 and TRBJ2-7. Germline CDR1 is SGHRS and CDR2 is YFSETQ. The CDR3 covers 14 residues. The CDR3 loop reads CASSLVADLGEQYF.

V is TRBV12-3 or TRBV12-4 and J is TRBJ2-1; TCRdb picks TRBD1, but there is no DNA to check that call. The CDR3 runs 15 residues. CDR3 in amino acids: CASSFAGGGYNEQFF.

This sequence joins TRBV27 and TRBJ2-5; checking the TCRdb D call of TRBD1 is not possible without DNA. Per the germline V gene, CDR1 is MNHEY and CDR2 is SMNVEV (reference sequence). This CDR3 region has 14 residues. The CDR3 region is CASWRHWERETQYF.

V usage is TRBV5-1 and J usage is TRBJ1-2; TCRdb proposes TRBD1, but this gene call is untestable without DNA. This CDR3 spans 16 amino acids. CDR1 is SGHRS, CDR2 YFSETQ, per germline. This chain's CDR3 is CASSLGSQGAVYGYTF.

The chain carries TRBV28 and TRBJ1-1; no DNA is available, so the TRBD1 call from TCRdb remains unchecked. The CDR3 sequence is 16 residues long. CDR1 and CDR2 (germline): MDHEN, SYDVKM. CDR3 residues: CASPPRPGQVNTEAFF.

The chain joins TRBV6-5 to TRBJ1-1. The CDR3 has 13 residues. Germline V gene lookup returns CDR1 MNHEY and CDR2 SVGAGI. The CDR3 loop is CASSYGRNTEAFF.

The chain combines TRBV6-5 with TRBJ1-2; lacking DNA, the TRBD1 call made by TCRdb goes unchecked. CDR1 is MNHEY, CDR2 SVGAGI, per germline. This CDR3 contains 14 residues. CDR3 protein: CASSYSTQGGGYTF.